This T cell receptor (beta chain) appears in the sequencing data of a study of blood T cell repertoires in COVID-19 (dated by TCRdb to 2020 to 2022). Notes on the research overall: Collaborator samples came from the United States, Italy and Spain and covered acute and convalescent phases of COVID-19. Where available, HLA class I and class II types were obtained from metadata supplied by the sample provider rather than from assay-based typing. The sample metadata nearly always contained a de-identified subject ID, COVID-19 status, age in years and sex. The samples were drawn from the first 160 participants of the ongoing ImmuneRACE study and from 1,254 subjects provided by 6 global collaborators. The prospective study material was composed of cDNA or gDNA derived from T cells, B-cell-depleted T cells, or PBMCs. The repertoires were released in a freely available public database intended as a resource for research on the immune response to SARS-CoV-2. Subjects who had been exposed to COVID-19, were actively infected with it, or had recovered from it provided the deeply sampled blood TCRbeta repertoires that made up the dataset.

Each collaborating institution followed its own protocols to collect whole blood in K2EDTA tubes. For TCRbeta analysis, collaborators shipped samples as frozen whole blood, isolated PBMCs, or DNA extracted from either of those sample types. This clone was seen only once. Its antigen is not yet known. Base-call qualities are not available, and no considerably larger clone is one nucleotide away. Including cysteine and phenylalanine, the CDR3 has 15 amino acids. The entry retains the CDR3 DNA only, 45 bases that are in frame from base 1. CDR1 is given as LGHDT and CDR2 as YNNKEL, both from the germline V gene (reference sequence). The germline V end is reduced by 0 bases and the J end by 6 bases; junction bases left unmatched: 5. General findings and caveats noted by the study authors: How much clinical and demographic metadata was included differed by source and by participant, and the metadata was provided uncurated.

TCRbeta CDR3 regions were amplified from genomic DNA using the immunoSEQ Assay, a bias-controlled multiplex PCR. The source study handled its data this way. The number of nucleated cells in each sample was estimated by amplification of reference gene primers within the assay. Sequence reads were collapsed and filtered to measure the absolute abundance of every unique TCRbeta CDR3 rearrangement. For each sample, productive Simpson clonality was calculated as the square root of Simpson's diversity index across productive rearrangements. TCRdb re-hosts the immuneACCESS table, in-frame sequences only. Its copies lack some clones; in the studies checked, an unresolved V gene accounts for under half of them, and the cause for the rest is not known. V, J and clone size reflect that table, while D and trimming were determined from the DNA. The sample table holds around 21,000 clones, of which 70% to 90% were seen once. 20% to 30% of the sample goes to the ten largest clones.

The receptor chain draws on TRBV3-1 (or the pseudogene TRBV3-2) and TRBJ2-1; 7 nucleotides in the junction match TRBD2. The sequenced sample consisted of peripheral blood. The clonotype was recovered from a human donor with active COVID-19. The donor label of this sample is uncertain. The DNA reads as follows: TGTGCCAGCAGCCAAGACTGGGTAGCGGGCAATGAGCAGTTCTTC. This gives the protein CASSQDWVAGNEQFF.